The 20 T cell receptor beta chains reported below all come from one sample, sequenced in a study of OX40 agonist ivuxolimab in advanced cancers. Data came from immunoSEQ multiplex PCR; TCRdb stores just in-frame clones and leaves some out. The sample carries about 69,000 clones, around 90% recorded once. The input for sequencing was CD4+ or CD8+ T cells sorted from blood, taken in a trial of the OX40 agonist ivuxolimab. The receptor set was obtained from an adult with an advanced solid tumor such as melanoma, head and neck, liver or kidney cancer.

This clone was counted only a few times. The gene calls are TRBV6-1 and TRBJ1-5, with no clear D. Trimming left V 4 bases short and J 0 bases short, with 7 bases between. This CDR3 region has 14 residues. From germline, CDR1 is MNHNS and CDR2 SASEGT. DNA for the CDR3: TGTGCCAGCAGTGGCACGATTAGCAATCAGCCCCAGCATTTT. Residues: CASSGTISNQPQHF.

The V and J genes are TRBV7-2 and TRBJ2-7; D gene unclear. In germline, CDR1 is SGHTA, CDR2 FQGNSA. Between the trimmed V and J ends, which lost 2 bases and 4 bases, there was a span of 9 bases. This CDR3 has 13 residues. The CDR3 reads CASSLRARYEQYF. CDR3 nucleotides: TGTGCCAGCAGCTTAAGAGCAAGGTACGAGCAGTACTTC. Based on the CDR3 plus reference TRBV7-2 and TRBJ2-7, the full variable domain is GAGVSQSPSNKVTEKGKDVELRCDPISGHTALYWYRQSLGQGLEFLIYFQGNSAPDKSGLPSDRFSAERTGGSVSTLTIQRTQQEDSAVYLCASSLRARYEQYFGPGTRLTVT.

The chain recombines TRBV5-4 with TRBJ2-3; D call uncertain. The CDR3 covers 15 residues. The V end lost 0 bases, the J end lost 0 bases, and 8 bases lay between the germline ends. Germline assignment: CDR1 SGHNT and CDR2 YYREEE (reference sequence). The CDR3 spells CASSLGPTSTDTQYF. The CDR3 nucleotides are TGTGCCAGCAGCTTGGGGCCTACTAGCACAGATACGCAGTATTTT.

This clone was found once. This chain connects TRBV5-1 to TRBJ2-7; 9 nucleotides align to TRBD2. The V segment lost 3 bases and the J segment 3 bases; nucleotides outside the gene matches: 7. The germline V gene encodes CDR1 SGHRS and CDR2 YFSETQ. The CDR3 has 15 amino acids. For the CDR3, the DNA is TGCGCCAGCAGCTGGAAGACTAGCGGAAACTACGAGCAGTACTTC. Translating gives CASSWKTSGNYEQYF.

This chain uses TRBV19 with TRBJ2-1; D is unresolved. The CDR3 is 16 amino acids. V was pared by 7 bases and J by 4 bases, with 20 bases between. The germline CDR1 and CDR2 sequences are LNHDA and SQIVND (reference sequence). The CDR3 spells CASTMAHPPMYNEQFF. The CDR3 DNA sequence: TGTGCCAGTACCATGGCCCACCCCCCCATGTACAATGAGCAGTTCTTC.

The rearrangement joins TRBV11-1 to TRBJ2-1, with 7 nucleotides matching TRBD2. This CDR3 is built from 15 residues. V shed 5 bases, J shed 4 bases, and the junction held 8 bases outside the gene matches. Germline V lookup: CDR1 SGHAT, CDR2 FQDESV (reference sequence). The CDR3 nucleotides are TGTGCCAGCAGCGTACGGGAGGAACGATACAATGAGCAGTTCTTC. This translates into CASSVREERYNEQFF.

The chain couples TRBV28 to TRBJ2-1, with a tentative D call TRBD2 (6 bases). The CDR3 loop spans 14 amino acids. The germline gives CDR1 MDHEN, CDR2 SYDVKM. Trimming took 6 bases from V and 6 from J, leaving 15 bases between them. This CDR3 reads CASRTEGRLNEQFF. The CDR3 coding sequence is TGTGCCAGCAGAACGGAGGGAAGACTCAATGAGCAGTTCTTC. The full variable domain, its missing parts supplied by reference TRBV28 and TRBJ2-1, is DVKVTQSSRYLVKRTGEKVFLECVQDMDHENMFWYRQDPGLGLRLIYFSYDVKMKEKGDIPEGYSVSREKKERFSLILESASTNQTSMYLCASRTEGRLNEQFFGPGTRLTVL.

The gene calls are TRBV27 and TRBJ2-7, with 8 positions matching TRBD2. Germline V gene sequence: CDR1 MNHEY, CDR2 SMNVEV (reference sequence). V shed 6 bases and J 3 bases; nucleotides not matched to a gene: 10. The CDR3 length is 15 residues. The CDR3 loop is CASRSTRLALYEQYF. The CDR3 DNA reads as TGTGCCAGCAGGTCTACCCGACTAGCGCTCTACGAGCAGTACTTC.

The chain recombines TRBV5-6 with TRBJ1-1, with D uncertain. Germline V CDR1 and CDR2: SGHDT, YYEEEE. Trimming left V 0 bases short and J 5 bases short, with 8 bases between. The length of the CDR3 is 13 residues. The CDR3, as DNA: TGTGCCAGCAGCTTGGATTCAGGTACTGAAGCTTTCTTT. Translation: CASSLDSGTEAFF.

The chain links TRBV28 to TRBJ1-5; D is ambiguous. Germline CDR1 MDHEN, CDR2 SYDVKM. The CDR3 runs to 15 residues. V dropped 2 bases and J dropped 6 bases, with 14 bases sitting between them. CDR3 bases: TGTGCCAGCAGTTTAGAGATTCGTTTAGGTCAGCCCCAGCATTTT. As protein: CASSLEIRLGQPQHF.

The J gene is TRBJ1-3, the V gene TRBV5-4; 9 bases match TRBD1. Germline lookup yields CDR1 SGHNT and CDR2 YYREEE (reference sequence). This CDR3 is 16 amino acids long. V shed 3 bases and J 1 base; nucleotides not matched to a gene: 5. CDR3 bases: TGTGCCAGCAGCTGGGGACAGGGTTTTTCTGGAAACACCATATATTTT. Translating gives CASSWGQGFSGNTIYF.

The J gene is TRBJ2-7, the V gene TRBV7-2; 9 nucleotides align to TRBD1. The CDR3 is made up of 15 amino acids. CDR1 is SGHTA and CDR2 is FQGNSA in the germline V gene. J gave up 3 bases and V 1 base, and 4 bases lay outside the gene matches. The CDR3 nucleotides read TGTGCCAGCAGCTTAGTTGGGGACAGGGTCTACGAGCAGTACTTC. It specifies CASSLVGDRVYEQYF.

This chain uses TRBV19 with TRBJ1-5; tentatively, D is TRBD1 (5 bases). Per the germline V gene, CDR1 is LNHDA and CDR2 is SQIVND (reference sequence). This CDR3 is built from 14 residues. Trimming shortened V by 6 bases and J by 2 bases, and 11 bases separated the two germline ends. The CDR3 DNA sequence: TGTGCCAGTAGAATTATAGGGGGCAATCAGCCCCAGCATTTT. It yields the protein CASRIIGGNQPQHF.

The chain has TRBV5-1 and TRBJ2-7, with TRBD1 matching 12 bases. V lost 4 bases and J lost 4; bases outside the gene matches: 3. The length of the CDR3 is 14 residues. CDR1 and CDR2 from the germline V gene are SGHRS and YFSETQ. This chain's CDR3 is CASSPGQGAYEQYF. Written as DNA, the CDR3 is TGCGCCAGCAGCCCGGGACAGGGGGCTTACGAGCAGTACTTC.

The chain carries TRBV5-6 and TRBJ2-2; TRBD2 aligns across 10 bases. The CDR3 consists of 16 residues. Germline-derived CDR1 and CDR2 are SGHDT and YYEEEE. The V segment lost 5 bases and the J segment 5 bases; nucleotides outside the gene matches: 9. CDR3 protein: CASSYNSGRGTGELFF. DNA of the CDR3: TGTGCCAGCAGTTACAACAGCGGGAGGGGTACCGGGGAGCTGTTTTTT.

V is TRBV18 and J is TRBJ1-3; TRBD1 aligns across 7 bases. Germline CDR1 reads KGHSH; CDR2 reads LQKENI. The CDR3 consists of 14 residues. With 4 bases clipped from V and 4 bases from J, the junction kept 4 bases outside the gene matches. The chain's CDR3 is CASSQGAGGNTIYF. In DNA form, the CDR3 reads TGTGCCAGCTCACAGGGGGCTGGAGGAAACACCATATATTTT.

V usage is TRBV7-2 and J usage is TRBJ1-5; D not certain. V shed 3 bases and J shed 0 bases, with 6 bases lying between them. This CDR3 is built from 14 residues. CDR1 is SGHTA, CDR2 FQGNSA, per germline. This CDR3 is CASSFSGSNQPQHF. DNA of the CDR3: TGTGCCAGCAGCTTTTCAGGTAGCAATCAGCCCCAGCATTTT.

In this sample, this clone turned up once. J is TRBJ2-1 and V is TRBV5-1; 7 bases align to TRBD1. The V and J ends lost 0 bases and 12 bases, in that order; junction bases with no gene match: 6. The CDR3 runs 13 residues. In germline, CDR1 is SGHRS, CDR2 YFSETQ. The CDR3 region has the DNA TGCGCCAGCAGCTTGGGACAGGGCTCTTTGCAGTTCTTC. Its translation is CASSLGQGSLQFF.

The rearrangement joins TRBV28 to TRBJ1-5; the D is unclear. V was shortened by 10 bases and J by 2 bases, with 12 bases between the two germline ends. Germline V gene data show CDR1 as MDHEN and CDR2 as SYDVKM. This CDR3 is built from 13 residues. Written as DNA, the CDR3 is TGTGCCAACGGGGAAGTTCGCAATCAGCCCCAGCATTTT. Amino acids: CANGEVRNQPQHF.

This chain links TRBV2 with TRBJ2-1; 14 nucleotides match TRBD2. The CDR3 runs 15 residues. Looked up from germline, CDR1 is SNHLY and CDR2 is FYNNEI. V lost 6 bases and J lost 6; bases outside the gene matches: 4. CDR3 coding DNA: TGTGCCAGCAGACGACTAGCGGGAGGGCCCAATGAGCAGTTCTTC. Translation: CASRRLAGGPNEQFF. Supplemented by reference TRBV2 and TRBJ2-1, the full variable domain reads EPEVTQTPSHQVTQMGQEVILRCVPISNHLYFYWYRQILGQKVEFLVSFYNNEISEKSEIFDDQFSVERPDGSNFTLKIRSTKLEDSAMYFCASRRLAGGPNEQFFGPGTRLTVL.